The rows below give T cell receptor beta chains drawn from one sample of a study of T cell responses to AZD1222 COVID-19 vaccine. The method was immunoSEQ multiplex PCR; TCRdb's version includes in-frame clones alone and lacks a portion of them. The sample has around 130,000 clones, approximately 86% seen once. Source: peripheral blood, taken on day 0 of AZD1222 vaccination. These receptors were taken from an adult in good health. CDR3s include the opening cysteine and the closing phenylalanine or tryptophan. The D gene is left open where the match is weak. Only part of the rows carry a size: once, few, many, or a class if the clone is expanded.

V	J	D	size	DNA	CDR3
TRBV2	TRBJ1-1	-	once	TGTGCCAGCAGTGAGCGAATCCAAAACACTGAAGCTTTCTTT	CASSERIQNTEAFF
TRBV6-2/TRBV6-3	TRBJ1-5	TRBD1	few	TGTGCCAGCAGTCAGGACAGATACAGGGGGCCCCAGCATTTT	CASSQDRYRGPQHF
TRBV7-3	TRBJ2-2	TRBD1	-	TGTGCCAGCAGCCAGACGACAGGGCGAGGGGAGCTGTTTTTT	CASSQTTGRGELFF
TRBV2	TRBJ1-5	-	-	TGTGCCAGCAGTGACAGGGGTAATCAGCCCCAGCATTTT	CASSDRGNQPQHF
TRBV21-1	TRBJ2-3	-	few	TGTGCCAGCAGCAACAGGGCCCCGAGCGGGAGATGCACAGATACGCAGTATTTT	CASSNRAPSGRCTDTQYF
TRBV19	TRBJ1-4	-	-	TGTGCCAGTACGTGGACCGACGATAATGAAAAACTGTTTTTT	CASTWTDDNEKLFF
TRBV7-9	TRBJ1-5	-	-	TGTGCCAGCAGCTTCAGCCAGAGCAATCAGCCCCAGCATTTT	CASSFSQSNQPQHF
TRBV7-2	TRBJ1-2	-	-	TGTGCCAGCAGCTTAGATCCCTTCGGGGTCTATGGCTACACCTTC	CASSLDPFGVYGYTF
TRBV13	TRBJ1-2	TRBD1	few	TGTGCCAGCAGGCGTGACAGGGTGAGGTCTGGAGGCTACACCTTC	CASRRDRVRSGGYTF
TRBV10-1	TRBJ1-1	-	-	TGCGCCAGCAGCGGGGGGAGTAACACTGAAGCTTTCTTT	CASSGGSNTEAFF
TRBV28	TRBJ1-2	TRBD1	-	TGTGCCAGCAGAACCGTGGGTGAAGGACAGGGGGGAGTGAGCTATGGCTACACCTTC	CASRTVGEGQGGVSYGYTF
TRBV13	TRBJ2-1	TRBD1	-	TGTGCCAGCAGCTTAGTACAGGGGTACAATGAGCAGTTCTTC	CASSLVQGYNEQFF
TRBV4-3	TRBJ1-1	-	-	TGCGCCAGCAGCCAAGATATTACCAGGGGTGAAGCTTTCTTT	CASSQDITRGEAFF
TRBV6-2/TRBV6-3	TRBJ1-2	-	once	TGTGCCAGCAGCCCGGAAGGCGACTATGGCTACACCTTC	CASSPEGDYGYTF
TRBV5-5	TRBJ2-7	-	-	TGTGCCAGCAGCTTGGGGACTAACAGGGCCTCCTACGAGCAGTACTTC	CASSLGTNRASYEQYF
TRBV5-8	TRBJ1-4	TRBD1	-	TGTGCCAGCAGCTTGGCAGGGGGCGGTGAAAAACTGTTTTTT	CASSLAGGGEKLFF
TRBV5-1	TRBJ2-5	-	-	TGCGCCAGCAGCTCCGGGGGTAGATTGGAGACCCAGTACTTC	CASSSGGRLETQYF
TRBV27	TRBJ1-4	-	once	TGTGCCAGCAGTTTCGCGGGTTCTAATGAAAAACTGTTTTTT	CASSFAGSNEKLFF
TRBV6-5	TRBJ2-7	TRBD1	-	TGTGCCAGCAGTTGGGGACAGGGCCCCGGCTCTGCGCAGTACTTC	CASSWGQGPGSAQYF
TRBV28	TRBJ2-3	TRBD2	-	TGTGCCAGCAGTTTATCCGGACTAGCCGCGGATACGCAGTATTTT	CASSLSGLAADTQYF
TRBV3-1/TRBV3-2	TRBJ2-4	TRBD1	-	TGTGCCAGCAGCCAAGAGGGTGACAGGGGTACCAAAAACATTCAGTACTTC	CASSQEGDRGTKNIQYF
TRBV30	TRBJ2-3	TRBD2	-	TGTGCCTGGAGTGTACTTAGGATCAGCGGGATAAGCACAGATACGCAGTATTTT	CAWSVLRISGISTDTQYF
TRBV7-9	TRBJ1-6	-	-	TGTGCCAGCAGCAACCGATCCCTCCAGGCACCCCTCCACTTT	CASSNRSLQAPLHF
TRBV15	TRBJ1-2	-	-	TGTGCCACCAGCAGAGAGGATAGAGGCGGGGGCTATGGCTACACCTTC	CATSREDRGGGYGYTF
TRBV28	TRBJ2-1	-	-	TGTGCCAGCAGTTTACAGGGGAGATACAATGAGCAGTTCTTC	CASSLQGRYNEQFF
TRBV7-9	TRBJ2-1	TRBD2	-	TGTGCCAGCAGCGGCGGGACTAGTAGCCCCTACAATGAGCAGTTCTTC	CASSGGTSSPYNEQFF
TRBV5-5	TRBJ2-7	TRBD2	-	TGTGCCAGCAGCTCTACTAGCGGGGGCTACGAGCAGTACTTC	CASSSTSGGYEQYF
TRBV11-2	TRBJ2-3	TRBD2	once	TGTGCCAGCAGCTTAGGGGGACTAGCGACAGATACGCAGTATTTT	CASSLGGLATDTQYF
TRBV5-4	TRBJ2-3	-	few	TGTGCCAGCAGCTTCCAGGGCGAAGATACGCAGTATTTT	CASSFQGEDTQYF
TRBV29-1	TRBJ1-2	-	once	TGCAGCGTTGAAGGTCTGGAGGGTGACAGCTATGGCTACACCTTC	CSVEGLEGDSYGYTF
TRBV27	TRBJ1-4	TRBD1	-	TGTGCCAGCAGGACACGAAATTCAGGGGGCCCCGATGAAAAACTGTTTTTT	CASRTRNSGGPDEKLFF
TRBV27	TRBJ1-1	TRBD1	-	TGTGCCAGCAGTTTAAAACAGGGGGAAAAAGCTTTCTTT	CASSLKQGEKAFF
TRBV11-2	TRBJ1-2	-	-	TGTGCCAGCAGCTTAATACAAGCGGGAAACACCTTC	CASSLIQAGNTF